This T cell receptor beta chain stems from a study of OX40 agonist ivuxolimab in advanced cancers. Turning to the study itself: A male proportion of about 80% was recorded, with mean age roughly 60 years and range roughly 20 to 85.

The CDR3 length is 18 residues. The V gene's germline CDR1 is GTSNPN and CDR2 SVGIG (reference sequence). V shed 1 base and J 0 bases; nucleotides not matched to a gene: 9. Study observations and caveats: Both blood CD4+ and CD8+ T cells showed clonal growth by week 6 at 0.1 to 3.0 mg/kg.

Only in-frame clones appear in the TCRdb table, and some are missing; sequencing was by immunoSEQ multiplex PCR. The repertoire holds 35,000 to 40,000 clones, with around four fifths as singletons. Comments on this clone: Its matching antigen is unknown.

This rearrangement joins TRBV30 to TRBJ2-4; TRBD2 aligns across 10 bases. The sample in question was CD4+ or CD8+ T cells sorted from blood, obtained in a trial of the OX40 agonist ivuxolimab. The TCR was taken from an adult with an advanced solid tumor such as melanoma, head and neck, liver or kidney cancer. CDR3 amino acids: CAWSEGLARLLAKNIQYF. CDR3 bases: TGTGCCTGGAGTGAGGGACTAGCGAGACTACTAGCCAAAAACATTCAGTACTTC.